The present T cell receptor (beta chain) was sequenced within a study of blood T cell repertoires in COVID-19. About the study: The study drew acute and convalescent COVID-19 samples from the United States, Italy and Spain. T cells, B-cell-depleted T cells, or PBMCs provided the cDNA or gDNA that served as material.

Clones were read by immunoSEQ multiplex PCR, and TCRdb kept only the in-frame ones, dropping some. This sample has fewer than 300,000 clones, with more than 70% found just once. The study recruited people aged about 18 to 89 years across roughly 23 US areas. Cohorts were based on clinical histories the participants reported. Trimming cost V 5 bases and J 4 bases; bases outside gene matches: 10. CDR3 length: 15 residues. The germline V gene has CDR1 MNHEY and CDR2 SVGAGI. The rearrangement joins TRBV6-5 to TRBJ1-2; 7 bases line up with TRBD1. Sequencing was carried out using PBMCs or T cells enriched from blood (not recorded which). The TCR originated in a woman aged 40 to 50 with acute COVID-19. The CDR3 nucleotides are TGTGCCAGCAGTAAGACAGGGACTTTTATCTATGGCTACACCTTC. This sequence encodes CASSKTGTFIYGYTF.